This TCR beta chain was documented in a study of neoadjuvant nivolumab and ipilimumab in lung cancer. Notes on this clone: Its matching antigen is unknown.

Germline V gene data show CDR1 as SGHRS and CDR2 as YFSETQ. The CDR3 spans 13 residues. The V gene lost 4 bases and the J gene lost 0 bases, with 8 bases spanning the gap. Study-level findings and limits: Pathologic regression was not significantly tied to TCR clonality.

Using immunoSEQ multiplex PCR, the repertoire was profiled, and TCRdb retains in-frame clones only, with some absent. The sample lists approximately 29,000 clones, around nine tenths occurring once. The chain carries TRBV5-1 and TRBJ2-7; D is unclear. The sequence was collected from an adult with non-small cell lung cancer. The sample here was peripheral blood, taken after neoadjuvant nivolumab, alone or with ipilimumab, at or shortly before surgery. CDR3 amino acids: CASSRTGSYEQYF. In DNA form, the CDR3 reads TGCGCCAGCAGCAGGACGGGCTCCTACGAGCAGTACTTC.